This T cell receptor (beta chain) was obtained from a study of OX40 agonist ivuxolimab in advanced cancers. On the study more broadly: A male proportion of under 90% was recorded, with mean age about 62 years and range about 20 to 85. One hepatocellular carcinoma and a couple of cutaneous melanoma patients partially responded.

Sequenced by immunoSEQ multiplex PCR; TCRdb stores in-frame clones only, minus some. The repertoire includes 25,000 to 40,000 clones, about 83% of them detected once, and more than 30% sits in the top ten. V lost 3 bases and J lost 3, with 18 bases in between. Germline V gene lookup returns CDR1 SGHKS and CDR2 YYEKEE (reference sequence). This CDR3 contains 16 residues. A history of autoimmune disease or systemic immunosuppression excluded patients. Peripheral blood came from all dose cohorts at three timepoints. The V gene is TRBV5-5, the J gene TRBJ1-2; a weak D match, TRBD1 (5 bases). This specimen was CD4+ or CD8+ T cells sorted from blood, taken in a trial of the OX40 agonist ivuxolimab. The sequence was obtained from an adult with an advanced solid tumor such as melanoma, head and neck, liver or kidney cancer. CDR3: CASSSIWGGEDYGYTF. The CDR3 nucleotides are TGTGCCAGCAGCTCGATTTGGGGCGGGGAAGACTATGGCTACACCTTC.